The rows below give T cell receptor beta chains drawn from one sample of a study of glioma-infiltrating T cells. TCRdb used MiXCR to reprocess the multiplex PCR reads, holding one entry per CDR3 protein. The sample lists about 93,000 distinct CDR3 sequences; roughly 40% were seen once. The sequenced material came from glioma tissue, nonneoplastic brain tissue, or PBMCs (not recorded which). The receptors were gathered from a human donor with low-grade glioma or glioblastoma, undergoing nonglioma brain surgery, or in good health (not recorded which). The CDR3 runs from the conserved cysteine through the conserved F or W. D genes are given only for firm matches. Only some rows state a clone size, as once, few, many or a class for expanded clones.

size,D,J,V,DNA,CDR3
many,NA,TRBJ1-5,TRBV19,TGTGCCAGTAGTACTTCCTACGGGTTCAATCAGCCCCAGCATTTT,CASSTSYGFNQPQHF
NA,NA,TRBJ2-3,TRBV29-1,TGCAGCGTTGAAGAAGGAAGCTCCGCCGTCACAGATACGCAGTATTTT,CSVEEGSSAVTDTQYF
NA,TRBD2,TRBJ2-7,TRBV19,TGCGCCAGTAGTATGGACTCCATCGGACTAGCGGGAGTGTACGAGCAGTACTTC,CASSMDSIGLAGVYEQYF
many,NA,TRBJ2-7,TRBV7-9,TGTGCCAGCAGCTTAAGGGCAGGAGAGCAGTACTTC,CASSLRAGEQYF
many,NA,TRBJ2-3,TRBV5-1,TGCGCCAGCAGCTCAGCGGGACAGACCACAGATACGCAGTATTTT,CASSSAGQTTDTQYF
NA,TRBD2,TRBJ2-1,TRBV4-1,TGCGCCAGCAGAACGCTTTCTCTAGCGGGAGGGCGGTGCAATGAGCAGTTCTTC,CASRTLSLAGGRCNEQFF
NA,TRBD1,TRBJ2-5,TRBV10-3,TGTGCCATCAGCAGAGACAGGGCGGGCGGGCAAGAGACCCAGTACTTC,CAISRDRAGGQETQYF
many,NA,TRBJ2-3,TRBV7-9,TGTGCCAGCGACGGGACTTCCGGAGGTACGCAGTATTTT,CASDGTSGGTQYF
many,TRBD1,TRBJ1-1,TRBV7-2,TGTGCCAGCAGCCCTCGGACAGGGGCGCAGAACACTGAAGCTTTCTTT,CASSPRTGAQNTEAFF
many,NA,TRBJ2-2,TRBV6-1,TGTGCCAGCAGTTTGTTCGGGTTCACCGGGGAGCTGTTTTTT,CASSLFGFTGELFF
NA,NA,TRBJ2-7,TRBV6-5,TGTGCCAGTAGTTATTCCAGGTTTCAAGAAGAGCAGTACTTC,CASSYSRFQEEQYF
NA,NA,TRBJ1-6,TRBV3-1,TGTGTCAGCATCCAAGCTGGACAGCGGAATTCACCCCTTCACTTT,CVSIQAGQRNSPLHF
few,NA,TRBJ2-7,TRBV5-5,TGTGCCAGCAGCATCGAGTCTGGGGACTACGAGCAGTACTTC,CASSIESGDYEQYF
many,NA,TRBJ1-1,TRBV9,TGTGCCAGCAGCGTAAGACAGGCCGGGACTGAAGCTTTCTTT,CASSVRQAGTEAFF
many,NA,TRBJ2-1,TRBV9,TGTGCCAGCAGCGTGACTAGAACCAATGAGCAGTTCTTC,CASSVTRTNEQFF
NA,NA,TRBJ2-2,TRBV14,TGTGCCAGCAGCCAAGATCCCAAGGGGGTATTCACCGGGGAGCTGTTTTTT,CASSQDPKGVFTGELFF
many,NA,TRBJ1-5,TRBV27,TGTGCCAGCAGTTTTTCCGGGGGGCATATTCAGCCCCAGCATTTT,CASSFSGGHIQPQHF
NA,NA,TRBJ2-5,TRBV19,TGTGCCAGTAGGGACCACCAAGAGACCCTGTACTTC,CASRDHQETLYF
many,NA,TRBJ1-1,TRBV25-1,TGTGCCAGCACCGGGGCCCCAAGGGAAGCTTTCTTT,CASTGAPREAFF
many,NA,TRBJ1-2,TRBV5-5,TGTGCCAGCAGCTTGGCCGTAAGGGACTATGGCTACACCTTC,CASSLAVRDYGYTF
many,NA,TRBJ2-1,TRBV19,TGTGCCAGTAGTATGGCCAGGGGCCTCAATGAGCAGTTCTTC,CASSMARGLNEQFF
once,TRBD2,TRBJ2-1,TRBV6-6,TGTGCCAGCATGGGGACTAGCGGGGGGGATTACAATGAGCAGTTCTTC,CASMGTSGGDYNEQFF
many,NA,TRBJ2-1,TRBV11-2,TGTGCCAGCAGCTTAGGCGGGACGGAGTTAAATGAGCAGTTCTTC,CASSLGGTELNEQFF
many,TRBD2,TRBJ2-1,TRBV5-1,TGCGCCAGCAGCTCCGACAGGACTAGCGGGGGGTTAAGAGGGACCCACAATGAGCAGTTCTTC,CASSSDRTSGGLRGTHNEQFF
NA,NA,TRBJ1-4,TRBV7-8,TGTGCCAGCAGCTTAACTGTTTTCGGCAGCCCTGCAACTAATGGAAAAATGTTTTTT,CASSLTVFGSPATNGKMFF
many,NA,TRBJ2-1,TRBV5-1,TGCGCCAGCAGCAGCCGGGACCTTGACGATGAGCAGTTCTTC,CASSSRDLDDEQFF
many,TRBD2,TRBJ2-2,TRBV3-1,TGTGCCAGCAGCCGGGGACTAGCGGGAGTTGGCACCGGGGAGCTGTTTTTT,CASSRGLAGVGTGELFF
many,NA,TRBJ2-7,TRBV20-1,TGCAGTGCTAGAGAGGGGAGGGGGCTTGAGCAGTACTTC,CSAREGRGLEQYF
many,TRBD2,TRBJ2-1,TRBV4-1,TGCGCCAGCAGCCTGGGACTAGCGAGAGAGTTTGATTGGAATGAGCAGCTCTTC,CASSLGLAREFDWNEQLF
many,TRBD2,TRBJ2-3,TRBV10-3,TGTGCCATCGCTAGGACTAGCGGGGGGGCTCAAGATACGCAGTATTTT,CAIARTSGGAQDTQYF
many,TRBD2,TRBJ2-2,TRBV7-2,TGTGCCAGCAGCTTAGTTCCAACTAGCGGGAGGGATACCGGGGAGCTGTTTTTT,CASSLVPTSGRDTGELFF
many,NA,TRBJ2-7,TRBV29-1,TGCAGCGCCGGCTTGGCCTACGAGCAGTACTTC,CSAGLAYEQYF
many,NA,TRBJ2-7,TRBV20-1,TGCAGTGCTAGGGAGGGGGGACAATCATCCTTAGAGCAGTACTTC,CSAREGGQSSLEQYF
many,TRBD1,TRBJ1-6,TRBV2,TGTGCCAGCAGTGACCGACAGGGCCATAATTCACCCCTCCACTTT,CASSDRQGHNSPLHF
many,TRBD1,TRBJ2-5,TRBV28,TGTGCCAGCAGTCCACCGGGACAGGGGGCGGTGGAGACCCAGTACTTC,CASSPPGQGAVETQYF
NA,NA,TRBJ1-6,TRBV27,TGTGTCAGCAGTTTCTATGCGAATTCACCCCTCCGCTTT,CVSSFYANSPLRF
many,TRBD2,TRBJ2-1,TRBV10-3,TGTGCCATCAGAAACCAACTAGCGGGAGCTGACAATGAGCAGTTCTTC,CAIRNQLAGADNEQFF
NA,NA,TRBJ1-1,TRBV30,TGTGCCGGGCTACCAAGGACTGAAGCTTTCTTT,CAGLPRTEAFF
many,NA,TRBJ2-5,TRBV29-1,TGCAGCGTTGAGGCGGACAATTCGGCCCAGTACTTC,CSVEADNSAQYF
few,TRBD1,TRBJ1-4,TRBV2,TGTGCCAGCAGGGGGACAGTTTTTAATGAAAAACTGTTTTTT,CASRGTVFNEKLFF
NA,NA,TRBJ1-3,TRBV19,TGTGCCAGTAGCCTCACCTCTGGAAACACCGTATATTTT,CASSLTSGNTVYF
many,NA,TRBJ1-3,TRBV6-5,TGTGCCAGCAGTTACCGAAGGACAGATTTCTCTGGAAACACCATATATTTT,CASSYRRTDFSGNTIYF